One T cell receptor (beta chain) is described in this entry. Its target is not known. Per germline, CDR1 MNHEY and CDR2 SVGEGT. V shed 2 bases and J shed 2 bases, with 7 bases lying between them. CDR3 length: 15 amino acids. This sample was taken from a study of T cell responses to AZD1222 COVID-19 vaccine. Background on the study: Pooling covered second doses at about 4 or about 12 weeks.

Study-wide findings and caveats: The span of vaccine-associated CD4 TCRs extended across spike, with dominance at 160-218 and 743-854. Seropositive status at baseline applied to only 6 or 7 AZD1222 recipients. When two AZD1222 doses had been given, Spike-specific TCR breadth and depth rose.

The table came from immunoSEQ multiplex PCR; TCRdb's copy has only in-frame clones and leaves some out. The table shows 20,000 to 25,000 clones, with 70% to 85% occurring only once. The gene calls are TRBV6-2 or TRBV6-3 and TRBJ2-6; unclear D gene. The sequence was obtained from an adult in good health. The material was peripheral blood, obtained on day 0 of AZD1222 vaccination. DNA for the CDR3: TGTGCCAGCAGTTACACTCAACCTGGGGCCAACGTCCTGACTTTC. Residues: CASSYTQPGANVLTF.